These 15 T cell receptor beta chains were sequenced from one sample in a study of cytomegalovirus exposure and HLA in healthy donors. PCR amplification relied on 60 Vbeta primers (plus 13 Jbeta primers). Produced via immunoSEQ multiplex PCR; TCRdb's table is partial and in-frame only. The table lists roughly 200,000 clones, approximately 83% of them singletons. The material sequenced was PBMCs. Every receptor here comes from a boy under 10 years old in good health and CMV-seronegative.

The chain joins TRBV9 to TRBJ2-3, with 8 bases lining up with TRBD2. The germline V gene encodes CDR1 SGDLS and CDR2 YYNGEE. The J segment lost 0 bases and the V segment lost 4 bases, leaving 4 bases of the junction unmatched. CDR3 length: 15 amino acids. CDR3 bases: TGTGCCAGCAGCATCGGGGGGGCTAGCACAGATACGCAGTATTTT. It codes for CASSIGGASTDTQYF.

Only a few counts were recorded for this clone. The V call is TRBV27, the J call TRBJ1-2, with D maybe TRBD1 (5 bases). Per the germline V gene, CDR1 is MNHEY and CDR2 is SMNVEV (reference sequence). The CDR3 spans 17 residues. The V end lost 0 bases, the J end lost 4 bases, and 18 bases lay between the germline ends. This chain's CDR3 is CASSLSGVLGGSYGYTF. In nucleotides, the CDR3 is TGTGCCAGCAGTTTATCGGGCGTACTTGGGGGGAGCTATGGCTACACCTTC.

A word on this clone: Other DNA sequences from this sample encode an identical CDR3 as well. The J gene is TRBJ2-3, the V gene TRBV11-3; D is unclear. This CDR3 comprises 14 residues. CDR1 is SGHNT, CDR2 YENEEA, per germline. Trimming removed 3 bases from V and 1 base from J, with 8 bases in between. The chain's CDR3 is CASSLGQGTDTQYF. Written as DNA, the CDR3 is TGTGCCAGCAGCTTGGGTCAGGGCACAGATACGCAGTATTTT.

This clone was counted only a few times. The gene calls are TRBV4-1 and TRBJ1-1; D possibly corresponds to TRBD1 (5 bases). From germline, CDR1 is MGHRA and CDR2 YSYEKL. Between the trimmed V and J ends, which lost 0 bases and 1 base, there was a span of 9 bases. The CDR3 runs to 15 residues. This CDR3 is CASSQDWGENTEAFF. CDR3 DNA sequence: TGCGCCAGCAGCCAAGACTGGGGGGAGAACACTGAAGCTTTCTTT.

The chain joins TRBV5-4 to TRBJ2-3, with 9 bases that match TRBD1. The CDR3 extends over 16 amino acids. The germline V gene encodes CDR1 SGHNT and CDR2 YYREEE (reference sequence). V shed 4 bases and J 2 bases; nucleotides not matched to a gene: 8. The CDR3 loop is CASSPQGAIATDTQYF. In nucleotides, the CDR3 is TGTGCCAGCAGCCCACAGGGGGCGATAGCCACAGATACGCAGTATTTT.

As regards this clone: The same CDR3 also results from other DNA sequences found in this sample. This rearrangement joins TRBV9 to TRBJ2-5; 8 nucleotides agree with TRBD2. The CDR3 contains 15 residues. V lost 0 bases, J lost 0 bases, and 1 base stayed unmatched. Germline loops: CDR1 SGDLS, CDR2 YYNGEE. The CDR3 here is CASSVGGGYQETQYF. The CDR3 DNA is TGTGCCAGCAGCGTAGGCGGGGGGTACCAAGAGACCCAGTACTTC.

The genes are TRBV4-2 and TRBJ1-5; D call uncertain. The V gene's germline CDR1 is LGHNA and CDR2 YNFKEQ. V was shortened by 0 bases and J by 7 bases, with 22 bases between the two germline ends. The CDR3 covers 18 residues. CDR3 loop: CASSQEGSRAARGQPQHF. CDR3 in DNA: TGTGCCAGCAGCCAAGAGGGAAGTCGGGCAGCCCGGGGACAGCCCCAGCATTTT.

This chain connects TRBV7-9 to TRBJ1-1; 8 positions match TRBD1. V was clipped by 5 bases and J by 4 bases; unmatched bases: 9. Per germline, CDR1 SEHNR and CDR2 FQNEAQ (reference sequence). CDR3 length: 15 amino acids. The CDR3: CASSIGQGTTTEAFF. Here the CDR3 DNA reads TGTGCCAGCAGCATCGGACAGGGAACGACCACTGAAGCTTTCTTT.

The CDR3 nucleotides read TGTGCCAGCAGCACGACTCTCAGCTCCTACGAGCAGTACTTC. This sequence encodes CASSTTLSSYEQYF. V gene TRBV9 combines with J gene TRBJ2-7; no reliable D call. Trimming pared 4 bases from V and 0 bases from J, leaving 11 bases between. Germline CDR1 is SGDLS and CDR2 is YYNGEE. This CDR3 has 14 residues.

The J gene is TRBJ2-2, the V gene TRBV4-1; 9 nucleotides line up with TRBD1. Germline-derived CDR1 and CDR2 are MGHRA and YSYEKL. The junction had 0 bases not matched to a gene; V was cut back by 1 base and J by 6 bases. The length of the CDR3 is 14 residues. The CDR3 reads CASSQGQGAGELFF. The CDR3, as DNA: TGCGCCAGCAGCCAAGGACAGGGGGCCGGGGAGCTGTTTTTT.

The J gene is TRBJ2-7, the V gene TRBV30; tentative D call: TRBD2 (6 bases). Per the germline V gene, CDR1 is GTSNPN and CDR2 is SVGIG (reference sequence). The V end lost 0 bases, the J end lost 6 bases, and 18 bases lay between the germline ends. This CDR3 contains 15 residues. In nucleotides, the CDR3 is TGTGCCTGGAGTGTACGGGTGGGCCCCGGGAGCGAGCAGTACTTC. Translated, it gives CAWSVRVGPGSEQYF.

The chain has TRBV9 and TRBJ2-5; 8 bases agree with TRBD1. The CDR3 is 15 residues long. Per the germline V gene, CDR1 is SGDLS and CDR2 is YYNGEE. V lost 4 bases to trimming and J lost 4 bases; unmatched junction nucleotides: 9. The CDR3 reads CASSLGQGFVETQYF. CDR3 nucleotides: TGTGCCAGCAGCCTCGGACAGGGTTTCGTAGAGACCCAGTACTTC. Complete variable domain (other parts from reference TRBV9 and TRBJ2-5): DSGVTQTPKHLITATGQRVTLRCSPRSGDLSVYWYQQSLDQGLQFLIQYYNGEERAKGNILERFSAQQFPDLHSELNLSSLELGDSALYFCASSLGQGFVETQYFGPGTRLLVL.

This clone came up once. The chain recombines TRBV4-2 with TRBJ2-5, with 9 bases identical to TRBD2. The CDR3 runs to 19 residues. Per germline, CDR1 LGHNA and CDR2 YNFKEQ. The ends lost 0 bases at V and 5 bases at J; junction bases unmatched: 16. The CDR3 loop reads CASSQDYRILSGGRETQYF. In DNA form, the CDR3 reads TGTGCCAGCAGCCAAGATTACCGGATTTTGAGCGGGGGGCGGGAGACCCAGTACTTC.

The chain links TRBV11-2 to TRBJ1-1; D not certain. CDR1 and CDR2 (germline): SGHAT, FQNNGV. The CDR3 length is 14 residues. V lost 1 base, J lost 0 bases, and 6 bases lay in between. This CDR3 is CASSLALVNTEAFF. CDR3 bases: TGTGCCAGCAGCTTAGCTCTCGTGAACACTGAAGCTTTCTTT.

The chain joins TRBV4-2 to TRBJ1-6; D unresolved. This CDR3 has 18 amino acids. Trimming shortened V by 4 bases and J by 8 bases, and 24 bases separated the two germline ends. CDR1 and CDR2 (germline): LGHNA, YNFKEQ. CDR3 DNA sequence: TGTGCCAGCAGCCCCGGGGTGGGTCGCTGGTCGGACTATTCACCCCTCCACTTT. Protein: CASSPGVGRWSDYSPLHF.